Below are 25 T cell receptor beta chains sequenced from a single sample in a study of T cell clones after liver transplantation. Clones were read by immunoSEQ multiplex PCR, and TCRdb kept only the in-frame ones, dropping some. The sample shows thousands of clones, approximately 31% of them seen only once. These receptors lack a known antigen. Proliferating CFSE-low MLR cells were sequenced to define alloreactive TCRbeta sequences. Sequenced sample: CD8+ T cells from cultured PBMCs. These receptors originate from a human patient who received a liver transplant. Some T cells may be supplied by the graft donor.

This chain connects TRBV27 to TRBJ1-3, with unresolved D. Per the germline V gene, CDR1 is MNHEY and CDR2 is SMNVEV (reference sequence). Trimming took 4 bases from V and 2 from J, leaving 12 bases between them. This CDR3 contains 15 residues. For the CDR3, the DNA is TGTGCCAGCAGTTACGGACGGGAGACTGGAAACACCATATATTTT. Its protein product is CASSYGRETGNTIYF.

The chain carries TRBV28 and TRBJ2-1; D is perhaps TRBD1 (5 bases). The germline V and J ends were trimmed by 3 bases and 2 bases, with 11 bases remaining between them. Germline CDR1 reads MDHEN; CDR2 reads SYDVKM. The CDR3 covers 15 residues. CDR3 nucleotide sequence: TGTGCCAGCAGTTTTAGGGGTTCCACCTACAATGAGCAGTTCTTC. This translates into CASSFRGSTYNEQFF.

By share of the sample, this clone is large. The rearrangement joins TRBV7-6 to TRBJ1-5; D is perhaps TRBD1 (5 bases). Per germline, CDR1 SGHVS and CDR2 FNYEAQ. The CDR3 covers 13 residues. Between the trimmed V and J ends, which lost 5 bases and 4 bases, there was a span of 9 bases. The chain's CDR3 is CASSPTANQPQHF. CDR3 bases: TGTGCCAGCAGCCCGACAGCAAATCAGCCCCAGCATTTT.

By share of the sample, this clone is medium-sized. V is TRBV5-1 and J is TRBJ1-1; maybe TRBD1 (5 bases). Germline CDR1 SGHRS, CDR2 YFSETQ. The CDR3 length is 13 residues. Trimming stripped 2 bases from V and 3 bases from J, with 8 bases between. The CDR3 here is CASSFGGDTEAFF. In DNA form, the CDR3 reads TGCGCCAGCAGCTTCGGAGGGGACACTGAAGCTTTCTTT.

This sequence joins TRBV6-5 and TRBJ1-2; 9 bases line up with TRBD1. Germline loops: CDR1 MNHEY, CDR2 SVGAGI. This CDR3 has 15 amino acids. V lost 5 bases, J lost 4 bases, and 8 bases stayed unmatched. CDR3 nucleotides: TGTGCCAGCAGTCCTAAACAGGGGGCTGGCTATGGCTACACCTTC. It is translated as CASSPKQGAGYGYTF.

Relative to its sample, this clone is medium-sized. The chain has TRBV27 and TRBJ1-5; D call uncertain. In germline, CDR1 is MNHEY, CDR2 SMNVEV (reference sequence). The CDR3 contains 14 residues. V was clipped by 1 base and J by 4 bases, with 8 bases between them. The CDR3 DNA reads as TGTGCCAGCAGTTTATTCCGGGGAAATCAGCCCCAGCATTTT. Translating it yields CASSLFRGNQPQHF.

The chain combines TRBV6-9 with TRBJ2-7, with a possible D match to TRBD1 (6 bases). The V end was cut by 6 bases, the J end by 0 bases, with 12 bases between. Germline loops: CDR1 MNHGY, CDR2 SVAAGI. The length of the CDR3 is 14 residues. CDR3 sequence: CASSSQGPSYEQYF. CDR3 nucleotide sequence: TGTGCCAGCAGCTCACAGGGACCCTCCTACGAGCAGTACTTC.

The rearrangement links TRBV18 to TRBJ1-2; D is uncertain. Between the trimmed V and J ends, which lost 0 bases and 8 bases, there was a span of 16 bases. This CDR3 region has 15 residues. The germline CDR1 and CDR2 sequences are KGHSH and LQKENI. The CDR3 nucleotides read TGTGCCAGCTCACCACCGTCGAGGCCAACGGGAGGCTACACCTTC. It is translated as CASSPPSRPTGGYTF.

This clone is termed medium-sized. The CDR3 coding sequence is TGTGCCAGTAGTATATCAGCGGGAGACCCATTGATTCAGTACTTC. Its translation: CASSISAGDPLIQYF. The chain combines TRBV19 with TRBJ2-4, with TRBD2 identical over 8 bases. The CDR3 is 15 residues long. CDR1 and CDR2 from the germline V gene are LNHDA and SQIVND (reference sequence). V trimming: 2 bases; J trimming: 10 bases; junction bases outside the gene matches: 10. Together with reference TRBV19 and TRBJ2-4, the CDR3 gives the full variable domain: DGGITQSPKYLFRKEGQNVTLSCEQNLNHDAMYWYRQDPGQGLRLIYYSQIVNDFQKGDIAEGYSVSREKKESFPLTVTSAQKNPTAFYLCASSISAGDPLIQYFGAGTRLSVL.

This clone is categorized as medium-sized. This sequence joins TRBV7-6 and TRBJ2-1; the D gene is possibly TRBD2 (5 bases). CDR1 SGHVS and CDR2 FNYEAQ come from the germline V gene. Trimming took 3 bases from V and 0 from J, leaving 18 bases between them. This CDR3 is built from 18 residues. The CDR3: CASSLLVRAPSSYNEQFF. The CDR3 DNA reads TGTGCCAGCAGCTTGTTGGTGCGGGCCCCGAGCTCCTACAATGAGCAGTTCTTC.

The chain links TRBV21-1 to TRBJ2-6; TRBD2, as called in the table, went unchecked against the DNA. TRBV21-1 is reported as a pseudogene. The CDR3 has 19 residues. This chain's CDR3 is CASNPSGLRTASGANVLTF. The CDR3 nucleotides are TGTGCCAGCAACCCTTCGGGGTTGAGGACGGCCTCTGGGGCCAACGTCCTGACTTTC.

The gene calls are TRBV7-9 and TRBJ2-1, with 8 bases fitting TRBD2. The germline CDR1 and CDR2 sequences are SEHNR and FQNEAQ (reference sequence). Trimming took 4 bases from V and 5 from J; bases not matched to a gene: 7. This CDR3 is 15 amino acids long. The CDR3 nucleotides read TGTGCCAGCAGCTCGGGACTAGATCCCGACAATGAGCAGTTCTTC. Amino acid sequence: CASSSGLDPDNEQFF.

V usage is TRBV19 and J usage is TRBJ2-1, with 11 bases aligning to TRBD2. Losses at the gene ends were 5 bases for V and 7 bases for J; bases not matched to a gene: 10. The germline gives CDR1 LNHDA, CDR2 SQIVND (reference sequence). The CDR3 consists of 16 residues. The CDR3 nucleotides read TGTGCCAGTAGTTTAACCGGGACTAGCGGATGGAATGAGCAGTTCTTC. This codes for CASSLTGTSGWNEQFF.

This clone is judged large. The chain joins TRBV2 to TRBJ1-5; the D gene is possibly TRBD1 (5 bases). Looked up from germline, CDR1 is SNHLY and CDR2 is FYNNEI. CDR3 length: 15 residues. V shed 3 bases and J shed 4 bases, with 13 bases lying between them. The CDR3 protein is CASSEGSGANQPQHF. The DNA for the CDR3 is TGTGCCAGCAGTGAGGGCAGCGGGGCAAATCAGCCCCAGCATTTT.

By share of the sample, this clone is medium-sized (0.01 to 0.1%). The J gene is TRBJ2-7, the V gene TRBV5-1; D might be TRBD1 or TRBD2, each matching 6 bases. The CDR3 length is 13 residues. Trimming removed 4 bases from V and 2 bases from J, with 10 bases in between. Germline V gives CDR1 SGHRS, CDR2 YFSETQ. CDR3 in DNA: TGCGCCAGCAGCGGAGGGACAACCTACGAGCAGTACTTC. As protein: CASSGGTTYEQYF.

This clone turned up a few times. This rearrangement joins TRBV28 to TRBJ1-5; 7 bases are shared with TRBD1. Germline V gene sequence: CDR1 MDHEN, CDR2 SYDVKM. The trim removed 6 bases at V and 3 bases at J, leaving 11 bases unmatched. The length of the CDR3 is 16 residues. CDR3 region: CASSSTHRGSNQPQHF. The CDR3, as DNA: TGTGCCAGCAGCTCCACTCACAGGGGTTCCAATCAGCCCCAGCATTTT. The entire variable domain, with the rest obtained from reference TRBV28 and TRBJ1-5, is as follows: DVKVTQSSRYLVKRTGEKVFLECVQDMDHENMFWYRQDPGLGLRLIYFSYDVKMKEKGDIPEGYSVSREKKERFSLILESASTNQTSMYLCASSSTHRGSNQPQHFGDGTRLSIL.

This clone showed up just once. This sequence joins TRBV9 and TRBJ2-2, with D perhaps matching TRBD1 or TRBD2 (5 bases each). There are 15 residues in the CDR3. Trimming left V 2 bases short and J 7 bases short, with 15 bases between. The V gene's germline CDR1 is SGDLS and CDR2 YYNGEE. For the CDR3, the DNA is TGTGCCAGCAGCGTTATGGGGGAGATAGGCGGGGAGCTGTTTTTT. Translating it yields CASSVMGEIGGELFF.

This clone is large in the sample. The V call is TRBV9, the J call TRBJ2-1; 8 bases agree with TRBD1. The V gene end was trimmed by 0 bases and the J gene end by 4 bases; junction bases not matched to a gene: 3. Germline CDR1 SGDLS, CDR2 YYNGEE. This CDR3 comprises 15 residues. Here the CDR3 reads CASSVEGQVYNEQFF. The CDR3 DNA is TGTGCCAGCAGCGTAGAGGGACAGGTTTACAATGAGCAGTTCTTC.

As to this clone: Possible read error: a much larger clone is one base away. This sequence joins TRBV9 and TRBJ2-1; 10 bases fit TRBD1. Per the germline V gene, CDR1 is SGDLS and CDR2 is YYNGEE. The ends lost 4 bases at V and 8 bases at J; junction bases unmatched: 9. The CDR3 runs 15 residues. The CDR3 reads CASSTADRGVDEQFF. CDR3 in DNA: TGTGCCAGCAGCACCGCGGACAGGGGGGTCGATGAGCAGTTCTTC.

By sample share, this clone is medium-sized (0.01 to 0.1%). J is TRBJ2-3 and V is TRBV27; 10 nucleotides align to TRBD2. Germline V gene lookup returns CDR1 MNHEY and CDR2 SMNVEV (reference sequence). V lost 6 bases to trimming and J lost 4 bases; unmatched junction nucleotides: 4. The CDR3 length is 14 residues. CDR3 coding DNA: TGTGCCAGCAGGGTAGCGGGAGGCGCAGATACGCAGTATTTT. This encodes CASRVAGGADTQYF.

This clone is deemed medium-sized. The chain joins TRBV4-1 to TRBJ1-2, with D maybe TRBD1 (5 bases). Deletions cut 6 bases from V and 4 bases from J, with 12 bases between. The CDR3 totals 13 residues. Germline V gives CDR1 MGHRA, CDR2 YSYEKL. For the CDR3, the DNA is TGCGCCAGCAGTACGGGGCCCTCCTATGGCTACACCTTC. It specifies CASSTGPSYGYTF.

The chain combines TRBV21-1 with TRBJ2-5; the table gives TRBD2 as D, unverified against the DNA. TRBV21-1 is annotated as a pseudogene. This CDR3 comprises 14 residues. In DNA form, the CDR3 reads TGTGCCAGCAGCAAAGGAGCTAACCAAGAGACCCAGTACTTC. Its translation: CASSKGANQETQYF.

J is TRBJ2-3 and V is TRBV7-9; D unclear. Germline V gives CDR1 SEHNR, CDR2 FQNEAQ (reference sequence). V lost 5 bases to trimming and J lost 6 bases, with 6 bases between them. This CDR3 is 11 amino acids long. CDR3 loop: CASSRADTQYF. DNA of the CDR3: TGTGCCAGCAGCCGGGCGGATACGCAGTATTTT.

This clone was found a few times. J is TRBJ2-7 and V is TRBV5-6; 8 nucleotides line up with TRBD1. Per germline, CDR1 SGHDT and CDR2 YYEEEE. Trimming took 5 bases from V and 1 from J; bases not matched to a gene: 8. CDR3 length: 15 residues. CDR3 amino acids: CASRPQGGFSYEQYF. The CDR3 DNA is TGTGCCAGCAGGCCACAGGGGGGATTTTCCTACGAGCAGTACTTC.

This clone was found a few times. The chain couples TRBV19 to TRBJ2-1; 10 bases fit TRBD2. V was clipped by 3 bases and J by 3 bases; unmatched bases: 11. CDR1 and CDR2 (germline): LNHDA, SQIVND (reference sequence). The CDR3 has 18 residues. CDR3 in amino acids: CASSIHPGTSVVYNEQFF. Here the CDR3 DNA reads TGTGCCAGTAGTATCCACCCGGGGACTAGCGTGGTCTACAATGAGCAGTTCTTC.